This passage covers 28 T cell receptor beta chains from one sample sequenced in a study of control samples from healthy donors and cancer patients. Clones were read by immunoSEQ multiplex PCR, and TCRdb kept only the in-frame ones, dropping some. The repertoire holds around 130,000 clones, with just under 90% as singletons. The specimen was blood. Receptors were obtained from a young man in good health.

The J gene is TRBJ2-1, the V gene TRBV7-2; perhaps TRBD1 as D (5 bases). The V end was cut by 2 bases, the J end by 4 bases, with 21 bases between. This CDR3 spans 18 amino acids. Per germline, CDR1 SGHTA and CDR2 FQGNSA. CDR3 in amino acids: CASSLFPEKGITYNEQFF. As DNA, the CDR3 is TGTGCCAGCAGCTTATTCCCGGAGAAGGGGATAACGTACAATGAGCAGTTCTTC.

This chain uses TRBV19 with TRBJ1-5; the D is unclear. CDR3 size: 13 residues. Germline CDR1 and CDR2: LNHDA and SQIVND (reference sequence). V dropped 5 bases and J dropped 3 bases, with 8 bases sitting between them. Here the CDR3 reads CASSGLPNQPQHF. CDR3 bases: TGTGCCAGTAGTGGCCTACCCAATCAGCCCCAGCATTTT.

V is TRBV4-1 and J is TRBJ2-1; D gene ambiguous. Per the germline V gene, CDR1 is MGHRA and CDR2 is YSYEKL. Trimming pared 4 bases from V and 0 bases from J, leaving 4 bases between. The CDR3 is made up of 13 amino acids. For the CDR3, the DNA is TGCGCCAGCAGCCCGAGCTCCTACAATGAGCAGTTCTTC. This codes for CASSPSSYNEQFF.

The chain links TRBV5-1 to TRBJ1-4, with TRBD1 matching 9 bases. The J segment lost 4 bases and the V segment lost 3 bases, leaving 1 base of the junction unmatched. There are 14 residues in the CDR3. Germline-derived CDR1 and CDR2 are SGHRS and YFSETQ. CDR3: CASSSDRGNEKLFF. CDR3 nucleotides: TGCGCCAGCAGCTCGGACAGGGGTAATGAAAAACTGTTTTTT.

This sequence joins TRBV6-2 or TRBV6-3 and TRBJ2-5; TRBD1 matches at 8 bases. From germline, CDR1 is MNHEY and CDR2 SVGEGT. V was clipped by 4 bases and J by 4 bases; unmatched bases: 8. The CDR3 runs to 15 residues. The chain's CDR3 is CASSFIRGPGETQYF. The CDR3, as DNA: TGTGCCAGCAGTTTTATCAGGGGGCCAGGAGAGACCCAGTACTTC.

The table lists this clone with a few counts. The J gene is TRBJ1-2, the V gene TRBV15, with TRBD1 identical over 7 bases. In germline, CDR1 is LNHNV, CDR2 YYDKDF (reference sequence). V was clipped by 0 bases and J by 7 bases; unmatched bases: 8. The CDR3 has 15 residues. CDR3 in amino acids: CATSRDPQGLGGYTF. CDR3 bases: TGTGCCACCAGCAGAGATCCACAGGGGCTGGGTGGCTACACCTTC.

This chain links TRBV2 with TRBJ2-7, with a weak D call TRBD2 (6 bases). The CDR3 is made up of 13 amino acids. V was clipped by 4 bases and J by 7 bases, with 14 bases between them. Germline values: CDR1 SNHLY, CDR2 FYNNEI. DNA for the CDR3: TGTGCCAGCAGTGGGGGGACTCGCGGGGAGCAGTACTTC. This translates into CASSGGTRGEQYF.

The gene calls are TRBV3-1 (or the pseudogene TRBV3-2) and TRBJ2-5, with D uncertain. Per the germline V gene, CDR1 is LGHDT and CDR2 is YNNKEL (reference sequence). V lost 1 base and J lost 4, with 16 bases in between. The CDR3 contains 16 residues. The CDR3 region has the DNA TGTGCCAGCAGCCAAGTAAGGTCTCTCTACGGAGAGACCCAGTACTTC. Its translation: CASSQVRSLYGETQYF.

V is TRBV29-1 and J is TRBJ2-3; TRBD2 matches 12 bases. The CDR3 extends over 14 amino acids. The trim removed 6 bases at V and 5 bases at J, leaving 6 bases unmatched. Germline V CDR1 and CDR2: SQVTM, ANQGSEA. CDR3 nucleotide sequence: TGCAGCGTCGAAAGACTAGCGGGGGAAGATACGCAGTATTTT. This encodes CSVERLAGEDTQYF.

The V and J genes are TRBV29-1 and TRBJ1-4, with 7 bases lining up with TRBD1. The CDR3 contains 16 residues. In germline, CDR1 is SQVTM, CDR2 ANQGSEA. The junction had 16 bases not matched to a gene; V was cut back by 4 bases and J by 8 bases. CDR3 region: CSVAEVAGGTVEKLFF. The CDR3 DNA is TGCAGCGTTGCGGAGGTCGCAGGCGGGACAGTAGAAAAACTGTTTTTT.

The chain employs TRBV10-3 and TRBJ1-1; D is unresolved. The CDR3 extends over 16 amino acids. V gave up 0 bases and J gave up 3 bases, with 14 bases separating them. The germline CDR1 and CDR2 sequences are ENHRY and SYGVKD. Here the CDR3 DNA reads TGTGCCATCAGTGAGTCCGGTCAAGGCGGTTACACTGAAGCTTTCTTT. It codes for CAISESGQGGYTEAFF.

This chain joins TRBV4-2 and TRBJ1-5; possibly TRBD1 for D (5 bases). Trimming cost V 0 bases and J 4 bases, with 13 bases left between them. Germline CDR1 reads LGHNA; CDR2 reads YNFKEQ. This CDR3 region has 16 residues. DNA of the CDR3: TGTGCCAGCAGCCAAGAAGGGCAGGGCTATAATCAGCCCCAGCATTTT. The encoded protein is CASSQEGQGYNQPQHF.

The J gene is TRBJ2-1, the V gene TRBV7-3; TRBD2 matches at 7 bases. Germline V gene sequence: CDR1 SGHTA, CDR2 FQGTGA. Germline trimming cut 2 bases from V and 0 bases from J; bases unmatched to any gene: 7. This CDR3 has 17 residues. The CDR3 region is CASSLGAAGSSYNEQFF. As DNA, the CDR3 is TGTGCCAGCAGCTTAGGGGCAGCGGGAAGCTCCTACAATGAGCAGTTCTTC. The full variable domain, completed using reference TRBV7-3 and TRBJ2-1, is GAGVSQTPSNKVTEKGKYVELRCDPISGHTALYWYRQSLGQGPEFLIYFQGTGAADDSGLPNDRFFAVRPEGSVSTLKIQRTERGDSAVYLCASSLGAAGSSYNEQFFGPGTRLTVL.

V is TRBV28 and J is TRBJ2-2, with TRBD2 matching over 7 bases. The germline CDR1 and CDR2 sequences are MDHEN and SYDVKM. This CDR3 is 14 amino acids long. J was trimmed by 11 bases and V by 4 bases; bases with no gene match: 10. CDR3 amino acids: CASSSLAVVRELFF. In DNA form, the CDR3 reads TGTGCCAGCAGTTCCCTAGCGGTAGTAAGAGAGCTGTTTTTT.

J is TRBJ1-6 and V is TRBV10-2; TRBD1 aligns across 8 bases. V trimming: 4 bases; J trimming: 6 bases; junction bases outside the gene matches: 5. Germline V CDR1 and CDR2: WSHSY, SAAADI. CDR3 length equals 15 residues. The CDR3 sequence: CASSADRGGNSPLHF. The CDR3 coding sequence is TGCGCCAGCAGTGCCGACAGGGGCGGTAATTCACCCCTCCACTTT.

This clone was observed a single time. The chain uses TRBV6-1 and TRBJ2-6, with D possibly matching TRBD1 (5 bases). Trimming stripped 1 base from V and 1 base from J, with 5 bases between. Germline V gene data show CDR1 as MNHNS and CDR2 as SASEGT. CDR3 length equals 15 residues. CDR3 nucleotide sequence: TGTGCCAGCAGTGAAGAGGGGTCTGGGGCCAACGTCCTGACTTTC. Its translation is CASSEEGSGANVLTF.

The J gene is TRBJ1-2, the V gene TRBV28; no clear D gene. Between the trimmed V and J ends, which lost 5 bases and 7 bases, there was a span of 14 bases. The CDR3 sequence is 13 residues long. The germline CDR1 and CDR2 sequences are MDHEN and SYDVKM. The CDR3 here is CASSTGLVGGYTF. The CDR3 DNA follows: TGTGCCAGCAGTACCGGTCTTGTGGGTGGCTACACCTTC.

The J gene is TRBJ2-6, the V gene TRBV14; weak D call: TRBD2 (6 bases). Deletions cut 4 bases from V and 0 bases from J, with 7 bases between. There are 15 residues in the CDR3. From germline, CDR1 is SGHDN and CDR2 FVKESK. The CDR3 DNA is TGTGCCAGCAGCCCCGGGAGCTCTGGGGCCAACGTCCTGACTTTC. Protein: CASSPGSSGANVLTF.

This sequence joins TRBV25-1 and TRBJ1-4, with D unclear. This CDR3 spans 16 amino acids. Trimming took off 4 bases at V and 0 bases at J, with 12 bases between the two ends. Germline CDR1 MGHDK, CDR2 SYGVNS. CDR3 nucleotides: TGTGCCAGCAGTGGTCGGACTTTTTCAACTAATGAAAAACTGTTTTTT. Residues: CASSGRTFSTNEKLFF.

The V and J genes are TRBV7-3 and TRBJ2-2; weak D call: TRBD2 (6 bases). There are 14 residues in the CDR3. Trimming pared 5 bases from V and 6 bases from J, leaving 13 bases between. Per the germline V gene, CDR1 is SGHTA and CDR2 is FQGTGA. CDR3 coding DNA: TGTGCCAGCAGCCCTCGGACTAAATCCGGGGAGCTGTTTTTT. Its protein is CASSPRTKSGELFF.

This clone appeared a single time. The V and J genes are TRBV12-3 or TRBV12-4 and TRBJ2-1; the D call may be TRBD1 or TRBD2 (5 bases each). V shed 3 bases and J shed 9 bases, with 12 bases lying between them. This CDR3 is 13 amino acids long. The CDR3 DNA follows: TGTGCCAGCAGTTTTAACCTTGGGGGTGAGCAGTTCTTC. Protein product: CASSFNLGGEQFF.

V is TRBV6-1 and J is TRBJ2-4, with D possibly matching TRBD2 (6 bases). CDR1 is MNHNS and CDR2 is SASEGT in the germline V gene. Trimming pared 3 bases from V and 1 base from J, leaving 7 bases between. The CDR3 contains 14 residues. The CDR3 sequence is CASSDGGAKNIQYF. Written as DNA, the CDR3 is TGTGCCAGCAGTGATGGGGGGGCCAAAAACATTCAGTACTTC.

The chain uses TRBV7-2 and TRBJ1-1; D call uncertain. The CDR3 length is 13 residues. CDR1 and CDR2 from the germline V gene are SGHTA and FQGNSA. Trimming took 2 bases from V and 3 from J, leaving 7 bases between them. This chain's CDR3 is CASSLSSDTEAFF. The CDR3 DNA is TGTGCCAGCAGCTTATCGTCGGACACTGAAGCTTTCTTT.

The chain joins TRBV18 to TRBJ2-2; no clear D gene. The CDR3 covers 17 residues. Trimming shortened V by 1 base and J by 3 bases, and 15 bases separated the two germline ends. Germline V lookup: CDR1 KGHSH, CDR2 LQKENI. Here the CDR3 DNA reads TGTGCCAGCTCACCACGGAAGAGGCCCGCACACACCGGGGAGCTGTTTTTT. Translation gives CASSPRKRPAHTGELFF.

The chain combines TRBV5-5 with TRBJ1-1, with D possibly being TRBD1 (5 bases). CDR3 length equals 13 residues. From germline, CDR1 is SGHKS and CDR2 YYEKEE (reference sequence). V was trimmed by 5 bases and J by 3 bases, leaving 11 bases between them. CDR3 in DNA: TGTGCCAGCAGAGGGGTTTCGGACACTGAAGCTTTCTTT. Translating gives CASRGVSDTEAFF.

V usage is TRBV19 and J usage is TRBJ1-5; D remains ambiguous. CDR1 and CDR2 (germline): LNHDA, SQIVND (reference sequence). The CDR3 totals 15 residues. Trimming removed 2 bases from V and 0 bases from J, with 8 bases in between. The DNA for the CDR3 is TGTGCCAGTAGTATAAAAGGCCTTAGCAATCAGCCCCAGCATTTT. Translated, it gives CASSIKGLSNQPQHF.

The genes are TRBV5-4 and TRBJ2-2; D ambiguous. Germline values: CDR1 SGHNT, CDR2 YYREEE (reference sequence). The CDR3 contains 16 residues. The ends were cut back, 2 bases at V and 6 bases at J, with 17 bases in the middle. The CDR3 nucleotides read TGTGCCAGCAGCTTCCCGGGCTTAGGGTTATCCGGGGAGCTGTTTTTT. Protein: CASSFPGLGLSGELFF.

The CDR3 DNA is TGTGCCAGCAGCTTAACAGGCGTTCCCTATAATTCACCCCTCCACTTT. Translating gives CASSLTGVPYNSPLHF. The rearrangement links TRBV7-2 to TRBJ1-6; D is perhaps TRBD1 (5 bases). Germline CDR1 is SGHTA and CDR2 is FQGNSA. Trimming left V 2 bases short and J 2 bases short, with 10 bases between. CDR3 length: 16 amino acids.